This TCR beta chain was obtained from a study of T cells expressing NK-cell markers (dated by TCRdb to 2020 to 2021). In terms of the full investigation: Eight or nine donors provided sorted CD3+CD56+NKG2C+, CD3+CD56+NKG2C- and CD3+CD56-NKG2C+ T-cell subsets, whose TCR beta-chain repertoires were profiled. Of the eight sequenced donors, seven were found to be HCMV-seropositive and one was found to be HCMV-seronegative. The eight sequenced donors were randomly selected healthy volunteers, three men and five women. Illumina HiSeq 2000/2500, MiSeq or NextSeq was used to sequence libraries as 2 x 150 bp reads. Beyond this particular receptor, the publication reports: Whether the expanded NKG2C-expressing T cell clones were specific for HCMV antigens remained unclear. Those dominant clonotypes were again the most abundant among CD3+CD56-NKG2C+ cells in several donors, at roughly 25-65%. In several donors, the dominant CD3+CD56+NKG2C+ clonotypes ranked among the top 10 CD8+ clonotypes, making up roughly 1.0-8% of CD8+ T cells.

CDR1 and CDR2, looked up from the germline V gene, are MDHEN and SYDVKM. From the cysteine up to the phenylalanine, the CDR3 has a length of 14 residues. Only the protein sequence is given. A commercial ELISA kit detecting HCMV-specific IgG in serum was used to determine HCMV serostatus. Peripheral blood mononuclear cells were isolated from blood by Ficoll density gradient centrifugation. Sequenced using an Illumina HiSeq 2000. TCR beta cDNA libraries were prepared using 5'RACE template switching, which introduced a universal primer site and unique molecular identifiers. Synthesis of cDNA was primed from the TCR beta constant segment and was followed by two consecutive PCR amplification steps. In the original analysis: MIGEC was used to demultiplex reads and group the reads by UMI, and MiTCR was used to assemble and quantify clonotypes. To exclude erroneous sequences, only TCR cDNA sequences supported by at least two reads were retained. The tcR package was used for downstream repertoire analysis, with clonotypes matched between fractions based on CDR3 nucleotide sequence plus V segment. Antigen specificity was annotated against VDJdb with VDJmatch, allowing one amino acid substitution in CDR3. The reads went through TCRdb reprocessing, and each CDR3 protein sequence gets one entry with no DNA. TCRdb's processing, not the authors' own work, is the source of the V and J calls. In this sample's table one finds about 170,000 distinct CDR3 sequences. Around 20% of the sample is held by the ten biggest clonotypes.

As regards this clonotype: Its antigen is unknown.

The chain was built from TRBV28 and TRBJ1-2; the D call from TCRdb, TRBD1, cannot be confirmed without DNA. Sequences were obtained from blood T cells: a sorted CD56 or NKG2C T cell subset, CD4+ or CD8+ T cells, or bulk PBMC T cells (not recorded which). The clonotype comes from a man aged 18-75 years in good health. The CDR3 protein sequence reads: CASSPDRWGDGYTF.